The clone carrying this TCR beta chain has a single count. The study ran its PCR with 60 Vbeta and 13 Jbeta primers. TCRdb's copy holds only in-frame clones and misses some; the assay was immunoSEQ multiplex PCR. The repertoire consists of some 150,000 clones, with 82% occurring once and the leading ten covering roughly 7.7%. The data stem from a study of cytomegalovirus exposure and HLA in healthy donors. Study overall: There were 117 million unique TCR beta sequences, drawn from 150 million to 200 million T cells, in an earlier analysis.

This CDR3 region has 15 residues. V lost 0 bases to trimming and J lost 5 bases; unmatched junction nucleotides: 2. Germline V gives CDR1 SGHRS, CDR2 YFSETQ. The sequence derives from a woman aged 45 to 65 in good health and CMV-seropositive. The chain uses TRBV5-1 and TRBJ2-2; TRBD1 agrees at 9 bases. The sequenced material came from PBMCs. CDR3 nucleotide sequence: TGCGCCAGCAGCTTGGAACAGGGGGCAACCGGGGAGCTGTTTTTT. This gives the protein CASSLEQGATGELFF.